The next 26 T cell receptor beta chains were all read from a single sample in a study of blood T cells in healthy people across ages. PCR was performed a second time for about 6 to 11 cycles using a sample-barcoded 5' primer and a J-beta primer mix. One entry per CDR3 protein, called by TCRdb with MiXCR from the 5' RACE reads. The sample contains around 1,500,000 distinct CDR3 sequences, approximately 40% of which appear only once. Sequenced input: blood. These receptors were obtained from a woman in her late teens or twenties in good health.

This clonotype was seen a handful of times. The chain carries TRBV20-1 and TRBJ2-7; 11 nucleotides agree with TRBD2. This CDR3 comprises 14 residues. In germline, CDR1 is DFQATT, CDR2 SNEGSKA (reference sequence). The CDR3 loop reads CRADPGLAAYEQYF. The CDR3, as DNA: TGCAGGGCAGATCCGGGACTAGCGGCCTACGAGCAGTACTTC.

This chain uses TRBV11-2 with TRBJ1-1; possibly TRBD1 for D (5 bases). CDR1 and CDR2 from the germline V gene are SGHAT and FQNNGV. The CDR3 is 17 residues long. V shed 4 bases and J shed 4 bases, with 22 bases lying between them. DNA of the CDR3: TGTGCCAGCAGCTCTACACCCCTGGGGCTGGGGGGCACTGAAGCTTTCTTT. It yields the protein CASSSTPLGLGGTEAFF.

V and J are TRBV25-1 and TRBJ1-6; D is unresolved. Germline assignment: CDR1 MGHDK and CDR2 SYGVNS. The CDR3 loop spans 13 amino acids. V was pared by 2 bases and J by 10 bases, with 9 bases between. The DNA for the CDR3 is TGTGCCAGCAGTGAACTAAGGGAATCACCCCTCCACTTT. Translated: CASSELRESPLHF.

In the case of this clonotype: A much bigger clone sits one base away, suggesting this may be a read error. The genes are TRBV29-1 and TRBJ2-5, with TRBD2 as a possible D gene (5 bases). The end of the DNA is better explained by TRBJ2-1, so the J call may be wrong. The CDR3 has 10 residues. CDR1 SQVTM and CDR2 ANQGSEA come from the germline V gene. The CDR3 region has the DNA TGCAGCGTTGATTGGGAGACCCAGTTCTTC. It encodes CSVDWETQFF.

This chain connects TRBV27 to TRBJ1-2; 7 nucleotides agree with TRBD1. Per germline, CDR1 MNHEY and CDR2 SMNVEV (reference sequence). The CDR3 length is 19 residues. After removal of 5 bases from V and 4 bases from J, the junction contained 22 bases not matched to a gene. The CDR3 DNA sequence: TGTGCCAGCAGTCAAATCAGCAGACAGGGCCGACCTAGTAGCTATGGCTACACCTTC. This translates into CASSQISRQGRPSSYGYTF.

CDR3 region: CASQPGPGDEKLFF. The DNA for the CDR3 is TGCGCCAGCCAGCCCGGGCCGGGGGATGAAAAACTGTTTTTT. The V call is TRBV5-1, the J call TRBJ1-4, with a possible D match to TRBD1 (5 bases). V was clipped by 7 bases and J by 6 bases, with 16 bases between them. The CDR3 spans 14 residues. Germline V gene sequence: CDR1 SGHRS, CDR2 YFSETQ.

The CDR3 sequence: CASSLLLAGDRGEQFF. The DNA of the CDR3 is TGTGCCAGCAGCTTATTGCTAGCGGGAGATCGGGGTGAGCAGTTCTTC. The rearrangement joins TRBV7-8 to TRBJ2-1, with TRBD2 matching 10 bases. The germline CDR1 and CDR2 sequences are SGHVS and FQNEAQ. CDR3 length: 16 amino acids. The J segment lost 9 bases and the V segment lost 2 bases, leaving 10 bases of the junction unmatched.

In its sample, this clonotype was seen a few times. This chain connects TRBV20-1 to TRBJ2-1; TRBD2 matches 11 bases. Trimming at V came to 0 bases and at J to 3 bases, leaving 4 bases not matched to a gene. Germline V gives CDR1 DFQATT, CDR2 SNEGSKA (reference sequence). This CDR3 spans 16 amino acids. CDR3 amino acids: CSAREPTSGDYNEQFF. The DNA for the CDR3 is TGCAGTGCTAGAGAGCCGACTAGCGGGGACTACAATGAGCAGTTCTTC.

The rearrangement uses TRBV25-1 and TRBJ2-5, with D hard to call. The CDR3 contains 13 residues. Trimming took 11 bases from V and 5 from J, leaving 18 bases between them. Germline values: CDR1 MGHDK, CDR2 SYGVNS. The CDR3 reads CACSDIPLETQYF. DNA of the CDR3: TGTGCCTGCTCTGACATACCCTTGGAGACCCAGTACTTC.

As DNA, the CDR3 is TGCGCCAGCAAAGAACCGCCCGGAGGTGAAAAACTGTTTTTT. This sequence encodes CASKEPPGGEKLFF. The chain combines TRBV10-2 with TRBJ1-4, with D unresolved. CDR3 length: 14 residues. CDR1 and CDR2 from the germline V gene are WSHSY and SAAADI. V lost 7 bases and J 7 bases, leaving 16 bases between the germline ends.

V and J are TRBV20-1 and TRBJ2-4; 9 bases align to TRBD2. Germline lookup yields CDR1 DFQATT and CDR2 SNEGSKA (reference sequence). CDR3 length equals 18 residues. V lost 6 bases, J lost 10 bases, and 25 bases stayed unmatched. The CDR3 protein is CSAQYRPRRLAGQGIQYF. As DNA, the CDR3 is TGCAGTGCCCAATACAGGCCGCGCCGGCTAGCGGGACAAGGGATTCAGTACTTC.

The chain links TRBV5-1 to TRBJ2-7; D uncertain. Trimming stripped 3 bases from V and 4 bases from J, with 17 bases between. The CDR3 contains 15 residues. Per the germline V gene, CDR1 is SGHRS and CDR2 is YFSETQ. DNA of the CDR3: TGCGCCAGCAGCTCGTTTGTTGACCGACCGTACGAGCAGTACTTC. Protein sequence: CASSSFVDRPYEQYF.

CDR3 loop: CASSKVSKREPRRLYNEQFF. Here the CDR3 DNA reads TGTGCCAGCAGCAAAGTGTCAAAGCGGGAGCCCCGAAGGTTATACAATGAGCAGTTCTTC. This chain uses TRBV21-1 with TRBJ2-1; the table's D call, TRBD2, was not checked against the DNA. TRBV21-1 has pseudogene status. This CDR3 spans 20 amino acids.

Comments on this clonotype: This sequence may be a read error, since a much larger clone differs from it by one base. The chain couples TRBV5-6 to TRBJ2-1; 7 bases fit TRBD2. The CDR3 sequence is 17 residues long. Unmatched junction bases numbered 17, after V lost 3 bases and J lost 8 bases. Germline CDR1 is SGHDT and CDR2 is YYEEEE. This CDR3 reads CASSYRGLGGVLDEQFF. CDR3 in DNA: TGTGCCAGCAGCTACCGGGGGTTGGGGGGGGTTCTGGATGAGCAGTTCTTC.

Here the CDR3 reads CASSPGTGDYNEQFF. For the CDR3, the DNA is TGCGCCAGCAGCCCCGGGACAGGGGATTACAATGAGCAGTTCTTC. The chain links TRBV4-1 to TRBJ2-1; 10 positions agree with TRBD1. Germline V CDR1 and CDR2: MGHRA, YSYEKL. Trimming cost V 4 bases and J 4 bases; bases outside gene matches: 4. The CDR3 runs 15 residues.

With respect to this clonotype: A much larger clone lies one base from this, so it may be a read error. The chain is built from TRBV20-1 and TRBJ2-5; possible D gene TRBD2, 5 bases. V gave up 1 base and J gave up 11 bases, with 17 bases separating them. Germline CDR1 and CDR2: DFQATT and SNEGSKA (reference sequence). The CDR3 is 13 amino acids. CDR3 nucleotide sequence: TGCAGTGCTAGAGGCTCGCTGGAGGTTGAGCAGTACTTC. This translates into CSARGSLEVEQYF.

The chain uses TRBV20-1 and TRBJ2-7, with 8 bases identical to TRBD2. The trim removed 3 bases at V and 4 bases at J, leaving 8 bases unmatched. CDR1 is DFQATT and CDR2 is SNEGSKA in the germline V gene (reference sequence). The CDR3 is made up of 14 amino acids. CDR3 DNA sequence: TGCAGTGCTAGGAAACTAGCGGACCCTTACGAGCAGTACTTC. This codes for CSARKLADPYEQYF.

J is TRBJ1-1 and V is TRBV21-1; TRBD1, as called in the table, went unchecked against the DNA. TRBV21-1 represents a pseudogene. The CDR3 is 16 amino acids. As DNA, the CDR3 is TGTGCCAGCAGCAAAGGGGACAGGGGGCTCAGAACTGAAGCTTTCTTT. It yields the protein CASSKGDRGLRTEAFF.

The chain recombines TRBV9 with TRBJ1-2, with TRBD1 identical over 8 bases. V gave up 3 bases and J gave up 6 bases; unmatched junction bases: 10. Germline lookup yields CDR1 SGDLS and CDR2 YYNGEE. This CDR3 contains 15 residues. In DNA, the CDR3 is TGTGCCAGCAGCGGGACAGGGTCGAAGAGTAATGGCTACACCTTC. It encodes CASSGTGSKSNGYTF.

The V gene is TRBV6-6, the J gene TRBJ1-1; D gene uncertain. The CDR3 totals 12 residues. Deletions cut 7 bases from V and 4 bases from J, with 10 bases between. Germline V lookup: CDR1 MNHNY, CDR2 SVGAGI (reference sequence). The CDR3 DNA is TGTGCCAGCAACCAGAGGAGCACTGAAGCTTTCTTT. Translated, it gives CASNQRSTEAFF.

The V call is TRBV6-2 or TRBV6-3, the J call TRBJ2-3; 12 nucleotides line up with TRBD2. The CDR3 loop spans 15 amino acids. The V gene's germline CDR1 is MNHEY and CDR2 SVGEGT. The trim removed 7 bases at V and 6 bases at J, leaving 8 bases unmatched. The CDR3 spells CASTTPGLAGDTQYF. The CDR3 bases are TGTGCCAGCACGACACCGGGACTAGCGGGTGATACGCAGTATTTT.

The chain is built from TRBV6-5 and TRBJ1-1, with a tentative D call TRBD1 (5 bases). Trimming removed 0 bases from V and 5 bases from J, with 10 bases in between. CDR3 length equals 14 residues. Germline CDR1 and CDR2: MNHEY and SVGAGI. This CDR3 reads CASSYSAGRTEAFF. CDR3 sequence (DNA): TGTGCCAGCAGTTACTCGGCAGGGAGAACTGAAGCTTTCTTT.

This chain connects TRBV29-1 to TRBJ1-2, with D possibly matching TRBD1 (5 bases). This CDR3 has 12 amino acids. With 3 bases removed from V and 3 bases from J, the gap between germline ends came to 8 bases. The V gene's germline CDR1 is SQVTM and CDR2 ANQGSEA. CDR3 protein: CSVDPGDYGYTF. In DNA, the CDR3 is TGCAGCGTTGACCCGGGGGACTATGGCTACACCTTC.

This chain uses TRBV5-1 with TRBJ2-5; either TRBD1 or TRBD2 may supply D (5 bases each). Trimming took 0 bases from V and 5 from J, leaving 11 bases between them. Per the germline V gene, CDR1 is SGHRS and CDR2 is YFSETQ. The CDR3 is 14 amino acids. This CDR3 is CASSLGGPPETQYF. CDR3 DNA sequence: TGCGCCAGCAGCTTGGGGGGACCCCCGGAGACCCAGTACTTC.

Details on this clonotype: The junction shows a germline mismatch at one end, possibly a read error. The chain has TRBV4-1 and TRBJ2-7; D is unresolved. The CDR3 runs to 12 residues. In germline, CDR1 is MGHRA, CDR2 YSYEKL. In DNA form, the CDR3 reads TGCGCCAGCAGCGTGGACGGCGGTAGTCGTAACTTC. It is translated as CASSVDGGSRNF.

This clonotype was seen only once. One end of the junction fails to match germline, which may point to a read error. V and J are TRBV2 and TRBJ2-7; 8 nucleotides line up with TRBD1. The CDR3 runs to 14 residues. Per germline, CDR1 SNHLY and CDR2 FYNNEI. CDR3 nucleotides: TGTGCCTGCAGTGAAGGCAGGGGGCCTTACGAGCAGTACTTC. Residues: CACSEGRGPYEQYF.